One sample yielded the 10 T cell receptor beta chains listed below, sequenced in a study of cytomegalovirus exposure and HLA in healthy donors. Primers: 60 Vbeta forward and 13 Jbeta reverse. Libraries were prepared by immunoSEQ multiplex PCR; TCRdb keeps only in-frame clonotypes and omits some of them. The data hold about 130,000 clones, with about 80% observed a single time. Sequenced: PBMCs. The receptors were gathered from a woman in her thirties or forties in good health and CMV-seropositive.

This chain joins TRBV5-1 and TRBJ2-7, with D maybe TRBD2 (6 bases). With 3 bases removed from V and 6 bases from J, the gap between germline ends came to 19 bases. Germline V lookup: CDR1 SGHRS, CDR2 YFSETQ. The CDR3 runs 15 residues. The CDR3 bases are TGCGCCAGCAGCTCCGAGGGACTCTCCACGTTCGAGCAGTACTTC. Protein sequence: CASSSEGLSTFEQYF.

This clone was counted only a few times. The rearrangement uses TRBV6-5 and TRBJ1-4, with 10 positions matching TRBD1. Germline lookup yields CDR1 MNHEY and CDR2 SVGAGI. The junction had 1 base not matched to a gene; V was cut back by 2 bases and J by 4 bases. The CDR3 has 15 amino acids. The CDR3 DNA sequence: TGTGCCAGCAGTTACGGGACAGGGGTTAATGAAAAACTGTTTTTT. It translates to CASSYGTGVNEKLFF.

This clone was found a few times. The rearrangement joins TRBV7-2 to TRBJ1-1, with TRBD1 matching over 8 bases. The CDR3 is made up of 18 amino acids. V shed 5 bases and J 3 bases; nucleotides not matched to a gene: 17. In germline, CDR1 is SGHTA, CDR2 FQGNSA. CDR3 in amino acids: CASSPVLFQGQGYTEAFF. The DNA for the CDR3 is TGTGCCAGCAGCCCTGTCTTGTTCCAAGGACAGGGATACACTGAAGCTTTCTTT.

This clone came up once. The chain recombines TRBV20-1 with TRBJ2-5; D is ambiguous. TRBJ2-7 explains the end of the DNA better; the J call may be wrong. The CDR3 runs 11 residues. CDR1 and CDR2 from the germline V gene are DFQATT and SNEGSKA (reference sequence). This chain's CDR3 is CSAASPLEQYF. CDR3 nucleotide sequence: TGCAGTGCAGCCTCCCCCCTCGAGCAGTACTTC.

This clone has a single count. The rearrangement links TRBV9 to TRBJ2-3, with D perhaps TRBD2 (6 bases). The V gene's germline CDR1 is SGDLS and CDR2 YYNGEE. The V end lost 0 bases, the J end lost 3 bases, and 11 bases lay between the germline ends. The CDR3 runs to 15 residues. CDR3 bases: TGTGCCAGCAGCGTAGGGGTAGCGGAGACAGATACGCAGTATTTT. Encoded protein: CASSVGVAETDTQYF.

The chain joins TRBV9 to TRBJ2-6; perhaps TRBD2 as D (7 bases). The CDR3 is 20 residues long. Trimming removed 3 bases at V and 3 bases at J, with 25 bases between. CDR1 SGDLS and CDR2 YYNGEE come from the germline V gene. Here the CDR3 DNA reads TGTGCCAGCAGCGGGTTCGGGGGGCAGGTAAAAAGAAGTGGGGCCAACGTCCTGACTTTC. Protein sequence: CASSGFGGQVKRSGANVLTF. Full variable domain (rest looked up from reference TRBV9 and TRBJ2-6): DSGVTQTPKHLITATGQRVTLRCSPRSGDLSVYWYQQSLDQGLQFLIQYYNGEERAKGNILERFSAQQFPDLHSELNLSSLELGDSALYFCASSGFGGQVKRSGANVLTFGAGSRLTVL.

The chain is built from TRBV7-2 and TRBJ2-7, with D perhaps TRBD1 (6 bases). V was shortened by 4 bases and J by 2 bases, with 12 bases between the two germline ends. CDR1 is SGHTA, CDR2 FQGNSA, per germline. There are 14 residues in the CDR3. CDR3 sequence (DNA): TGTGCCAGCAGCTCCGGGACATTCCCCTACGAGCAGTACTTC. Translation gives CASSSGTFPYEQYF. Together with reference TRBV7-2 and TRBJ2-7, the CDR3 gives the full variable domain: GAGVSQSPSNKVTEKGKDVELRCDPISGHTALYWYRQSLGQGLEFLIYFQGNSAPDKSGLPSDRFSAERTGGSVSTLTIQRTQQEDSAVYLCASSSGTFPYEQYFGPGTRLTVT.

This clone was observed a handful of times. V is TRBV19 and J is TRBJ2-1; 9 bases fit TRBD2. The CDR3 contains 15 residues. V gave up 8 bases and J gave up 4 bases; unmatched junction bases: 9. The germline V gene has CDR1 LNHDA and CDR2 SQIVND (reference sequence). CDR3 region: CASPGTSRVYNEQFF. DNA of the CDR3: TGTGCCAGTCCCGGGACTAGCAGGGTGTACAATGAGCAGTTCTTC. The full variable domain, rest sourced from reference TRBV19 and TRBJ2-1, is DGGITQSPKYLFRKEGQNVTLSCEQNLNHDAMYWYRQDPGQGLRLIYYSQIVNDFQKGDIAEGYSVSREKKESFPLTVTSAQKNPTAFYLCASPGTSRVYNEQFFGPGTRLTVL.

CDR3 protein: CSVESGNTGELFF. The CDR3 DNA sequence: TGCAGCGTTGAGTCCGGGAACACCGGGGAGCTGTTTTTT. The chain employs TRBV29-1 and TRBJ2-2; D is ambiguous. V shed 3 bases and J shed 1 base, with 6 bases lying between them. From germline, CDR1 is SQVTM and CDR2 ANQGSEA. The length of the CDR3 is 13 residues.

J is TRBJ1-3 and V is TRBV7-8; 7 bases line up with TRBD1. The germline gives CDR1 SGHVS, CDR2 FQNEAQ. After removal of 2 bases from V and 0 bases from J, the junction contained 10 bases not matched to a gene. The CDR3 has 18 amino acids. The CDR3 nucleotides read TGTGCCAGCAGCTTACCTGTCATGACAGGGATCTCTGGAAACACCATATATTTT. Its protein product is CASSLPVMTGISGNTIYF. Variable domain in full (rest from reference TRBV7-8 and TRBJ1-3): GAGVSQSPRYKVAKRGQDVALRCDPISGHVSLFWYQQALGQGPEFLTYFQNEAQLDKSGLPSDRFFAERPEGSVSTLKIQRTQQEDSAVYLCASSLPVMTGISGNTIYFGEGSWLTVV.